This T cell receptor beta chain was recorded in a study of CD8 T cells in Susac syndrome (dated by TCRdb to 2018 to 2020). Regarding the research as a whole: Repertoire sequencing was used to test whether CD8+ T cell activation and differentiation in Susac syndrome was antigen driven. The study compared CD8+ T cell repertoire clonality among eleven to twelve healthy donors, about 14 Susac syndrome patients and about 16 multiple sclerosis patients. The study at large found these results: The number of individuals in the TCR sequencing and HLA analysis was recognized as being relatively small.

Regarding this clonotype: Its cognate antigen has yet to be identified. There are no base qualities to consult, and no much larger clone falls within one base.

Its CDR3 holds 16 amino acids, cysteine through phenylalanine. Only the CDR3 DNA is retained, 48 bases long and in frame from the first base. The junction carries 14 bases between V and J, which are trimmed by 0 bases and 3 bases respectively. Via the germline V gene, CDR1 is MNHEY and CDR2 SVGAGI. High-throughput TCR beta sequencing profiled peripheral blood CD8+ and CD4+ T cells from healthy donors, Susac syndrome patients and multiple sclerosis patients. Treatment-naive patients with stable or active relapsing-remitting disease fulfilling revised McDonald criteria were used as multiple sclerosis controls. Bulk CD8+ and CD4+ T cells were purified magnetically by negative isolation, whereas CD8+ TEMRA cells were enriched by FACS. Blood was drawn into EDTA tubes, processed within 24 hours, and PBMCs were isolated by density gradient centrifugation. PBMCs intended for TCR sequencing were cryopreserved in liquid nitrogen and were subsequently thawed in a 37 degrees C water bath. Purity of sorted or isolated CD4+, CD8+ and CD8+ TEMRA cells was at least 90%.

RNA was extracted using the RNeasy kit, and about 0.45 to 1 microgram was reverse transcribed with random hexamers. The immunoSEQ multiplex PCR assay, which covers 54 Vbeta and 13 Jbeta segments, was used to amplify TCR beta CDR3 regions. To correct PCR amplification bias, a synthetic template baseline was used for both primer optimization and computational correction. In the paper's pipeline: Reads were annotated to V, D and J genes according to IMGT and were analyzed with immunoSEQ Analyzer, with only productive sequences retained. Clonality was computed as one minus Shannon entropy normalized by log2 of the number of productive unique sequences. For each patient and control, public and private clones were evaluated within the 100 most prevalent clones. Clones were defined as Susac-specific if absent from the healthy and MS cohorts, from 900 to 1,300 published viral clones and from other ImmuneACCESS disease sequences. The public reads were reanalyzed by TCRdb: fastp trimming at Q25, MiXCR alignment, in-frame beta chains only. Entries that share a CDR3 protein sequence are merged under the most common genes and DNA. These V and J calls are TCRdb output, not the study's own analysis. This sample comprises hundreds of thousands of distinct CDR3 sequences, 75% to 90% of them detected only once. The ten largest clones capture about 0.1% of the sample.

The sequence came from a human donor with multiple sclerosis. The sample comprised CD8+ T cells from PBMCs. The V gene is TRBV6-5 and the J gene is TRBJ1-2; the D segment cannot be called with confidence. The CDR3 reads CASSYSSGEVDYGYTF. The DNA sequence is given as TGTGCCAGCAGTTACTCGAGTGGGGAGGTTGACTATGGCTACACCTTC.